The subject of this entry is one T cell receptor (beta chain). Antigen unknown. These data originate in a study of CD8+ T cells in alopecia areata. Study context: The drug, oral tofacitinib, was given to treated patients at 5 to 10 mg twice daily. Study-level points and caveats: Lesional tissue from the scalp (especially in alopecia totalis/universalis) showed higher clonality than normal scalp. Mice gave a clearer picture of TCR sharing than patients did, possibly for HLA-related reasons.

Germline V gene lookup returns CDR1 SGHDN and CDR2 FVKESK. Trimming removed 5 bases from V and 1 base from J; junction bases left unmatched: 3. The CDR3 sequence is 15 residues long. Following extraction, RNA underwent reverse transcription to cDNA, which served as the sequencing template. TCRdb's table, derived via immunoSEQ multiplex PCR, lists solely in-frame clones and lacks some. Here the sample spans around 120,000 clones, 53% being singletons. Regarding treatment: oral pan-JAK inhibitor, 5-10 mg twice daily. Alopecia areata patients gave lesional scalp punch biopsies and peripheral blood samples.

The chain employs TRBV14 and TRBJ2-3, with 10 nucleotides matching TRBD2. The origin of this receptor is a human donor with alopecia areata. Sequencing used CD4+ T cells sorted from blood, obtained at week 4, from a patient treated with tofacitinib. CDR3 loop: CASSFLAGGTDTQYF. The CDR3 DNA sequence: TGTGCCAGCAGCTTCCTAGCGGGGGGCACAGATACGCAGTATTTT. Supplemented by reference TRBV14 and TRBJ2-3, the full variable domain reads EAGVTQFPSHSVIEKGQTVTLRCDPISGHDNLYWYRRVMGKEIKFLLHFVKESKQDESGMPNNRFLAERTGGTYSTLKVQPAELEDSGVYFCASSFLAGGTDTQYFGPGTRLTVL.